This TCR beta chain was found in a study of shared clonotypes between healthy human individuals. The CDR3 has 12 amino acids. V was shortened by 10 bases and J by 4 bases, with 13 bases between the two germline ends. The V gene's germline CDR1 is ENHRY and CDR2 SYGVKD. Clones were sequenced by immunoSEQ multiplex PCR, and TCRdb holds only the in-frame ones, with some missing. The repertoire holds roughly 1,100,000 clones, with 65% to 75% as singletons. This receptor was identified in a man between 18 and 35 years old in good health. The sample consisted of memory CD4+ T cells sorted from blood. The subset is: CD45RA-negative fraction. The genes are TRBV10-3 and TRBJ2-5; no clear D. The CDR3 coding sequence is TGTGCCAGTGGTTCGCGGCTAGAGACCCAGTACTTC. Translation: CASGSRLETQYF.